The rows below give T cell receptor beta chains drawn from one sample of a study of T-cell reconstitution after alpha-beta-depleted transplantation in children. TCRdb independently ran MiXCR on the PCR reads; one entry per CDR3 protein. The sample yields about 980,000 distinct CDR3 sequences, roughly 31% seen once. The material was PBMCs, mostly from graft donor cells, obtained 360 days after TCRalphabeta/CD19-depleted stem cell transplant. These receptors all come from a boy less than two years old who had a stem cell transplant for SCID, so the T cells may come from the graft donor. CDR3s include the opening cysteine and the closing phenylalanine or tryptophan. Each record gives: J gene, clone size, V gene, D gene, CDR3 protein, CDR3 DNA. The D gene is left open where the match is weak. The listing skips clone size in some rows; elsewhere it reads once, few, many or a size class.

>TRBJ2-3|.|TRBV27|TRBD1
CASSPRGPTLLALPSDTQYF
TGTGCCAGCAGTCCGAGGGGGCCAACGTTATTAGCCCTCCCCTCAGATACGCAGTATTTT
>TRBJ2-3|.|TRBV10-3|TRBD1
CAIGETGVTDTQYF
TGTGCCATCGGAGAGACAGGGGTCACAGATACGCAGTATTTT
>TRBJ2-3|.|TRBV4-2|.
CASSLGDLITDTQYF
TGTGCCAGCAGCCTAGGGGACTTAATCACAGATACGCAGTATTTT
>TRBJ2-3|many|TRBV12-3/TRBV12-4|.
CASSLGYTDTQYF
TGTGCCAGCAGCTTAGGCTACACAGATACGCAGTATTTT
>TRBJ1-2|many|TRBV6-5|.
CASSGMGRSYGYTF
TGTGCCAGCAGCGGTATGGGACGGAGCTATGGCTACACCTTC
>TRBJ2-1|.|TRBV27|.
CASSWDLWNEQFF
TGTGCCAGCAGCTGGGACCTATGGAATGAGCAGTTCTTC
>TRBJ2-2|few|TRBV12-3/TRBV12-4|.
CASNIRGFRTGELFF
TGTGCCAGCAACATTCGGGGGTTCCGCACCGGGGAGCTGTTTTTT
>TRBJ2-3|.|TRBV10-3|.
CAISESSGGTDTQYF
TGTGCCATCAGTGAGTCGTCGGGCGGCACAGATACGCAGTATTTT
>TRBJ1-3|once|TRBV28|.
CATHQGWDGNTIYF
TGTGCCACTCATCAGGGTTGGGATGGAAACACCATATATTTT
>TRBJ1-5|.|TRBV6-5|.
CASSWTTGSKPQHF
TGTGCCAGCAGTTGGACAACAGGGAGTAAGCCCCAGCATTTT
>TRBJ2-1|few|TRBV20-1|.
CSAAHTLRGEFF
TGCAGTGCTGCACACACCTTAAGGGGGGAGTTCTTC
>TRBJ1-4|.|TRBV28|.
CASSFLAGNEKLFF
TGTGCCAGCAGTTTTCTGGCAGGGAATGAAAAACTGTTTTTT
>TRBJ1-5|.|TRBV6-5|TRBD1
CASSLRQGRSGNQPQHF
TGTGCCAGCAGTTTAAGACAGGGAAGATCGGGGAATCAGCCCCAGCATTTT
>TRBJ2-1|.|TRBV15|.
CATSRVWDADNEQFF
TGTGCCACCAGCAGAGTCTGGGACGCCGACAATGAGCAGTTCTTC
>TRBJ2-1|few|TRBV24-1|.
CATSESPDNEQFF
TGTGCCACCAGTGAGAGTCCCGACAATGAGCAGTTCTTC
>TRBJ2-5|.|TRBV10-3|.
CAISGPVGQETQYF
TGTGCCATCAGTGGGCCTGTGGGGCAAGAGACCCAGTACTTC
>TRBJ2-5|.|TRBV6-5|.
CASSYTAADYPRGTQYF
TGTGCCAGCAGTTACACAGCAGCGGACTACCCGAGGGGGACCCAGTACTTC
>TRBJ2-5|.|TRBV27|.
CATGHLYQETQYF
TGTGCCACGGGACACCTATACCAAGAGACCCAGTACTTC
>TRBJ2-6|.|TRBV5-1|TRBD1
CASSLRQGTYSGANVLTF
TGCGCCAGCAGCTTACGACAGGGGACCTACTCTGGGGCCAACGTCCTGACTTTC
>TRBJ2-2|.|TRBV5-1|TRBD1
CASSLRTPGQEFTGELFF
TGCGCCAGCAGCTTGAGGACCCCGGGACAGGAATTCACCGGGGAGCTGTTTTTT
>TRBJ2-2|few|TRBV27|.
CASRIHGAGELFF
TGTGCCAGCAGAATACACGGGGCCGGGGAGCTGTTTTTT
>TRBJ2-2|few|TRBV18|.
CASSPPNRAGELFF
TGTGCCAGCTCACCACCGAACAGGGCCGGGGAGCTGTTTTTT
>TRBJ1-2|few|TRBV6-5|.
CASSTSGHGNYGYTF
TGTGCCAGCAGTACCTCGGGGCATGGGAACTATGGCTACACCTTC
>TRBJ2-4|.|TRBV2|.
CAGAEDTGSFKRVF
TGTGCCGGCGCAGAGGATACAGGATCTTTCAAAAGGGTCTTC
>TRBJ1-3|.|TRBV12-3/TRBV12-4|TRBD1
CASSPGTGRGNTIYF
TGTGCCAGCAGCCCCGGGACAGGGCGTGGAAACACCATATATTTT
>TRBJ2-5|few|TRBV27|.
CASSLFWGGPVTQETQYF
TGTGCCAGCAGTTTGTTTTGGGGAGGCCCCGTAACCCAAGAGACCCAGTACTTC
>TRBJ2-1|few|TRBV28|TRBD2
CASRPPGGEQFF
TGTGCCAGCAGGCCCCCGGGAGGTGAGCAGTTCTTC
>TRBJ2-7|once|TRBV20-1|.
CSARDPRRDTYEQYF
TGCAGTGCTAGAGATCCACGTCGTGACACCTACGAGCAGTACTTC
>TRBJ2-5|few|TRBV20-1|.
CSAPGGGQTQYF
TGCAGTGCTCCAGGGGGAGGGCAGACCCAGTACTTC
>TRBJ2-2|.|TRBV28|.
CASIPVWSGDTNTGELFF
TGTGCCAGCATCCCAGTATGGTCGGGAGATACGAACACCGGGGAGCTGTTTTTT
>TRBJ2-7|few|TRBV6-1|.
CASSLGHGKGAYEQYF
TGTGCCAGCAGCCTCGGCCACGGGAAGGGCGCCTACGAGCAGTACTTC
>TRBJ2-3|.|TRBV10-3|TRBD2
CAISARVAGGSDTQYF
TGTGCCATCAGTGCCCGCGTGGCGGGGGGTTCAGATACGCAGTATTTT
>TRBJ2-3|.|TRBV11-2|TRBD2
CASSTSGGRFTDTQYF
TGTGCCAGCAGCACGAGCGGGGGACGATTCACAGATACGCAGTATTTT
>TRBJ2-7|.|TRBV5-1|.
CASSYDSSGYEQYF
TGCGCCAGCAGTTATGACAGCTCGGGGTACGAGCAGTACTTC
>TRBJ2-2|.|TRBV20-1|.
CSARGPGELFF
TGCAGTGCTAGAGGGCCCGGGGAGCTGTTTTTT
>TRBJ2-1|few|TRBV5-1|TRBD2
CASRGPLGLAVPSSYNEQFF
TGCGCCAGCAGGGGACCCTTAGGACTAGCTGTCCCGAGCTCCTACAATGAGCAGTTCTTC
>TRBJ2-1|few|TRBV12-3/TRBV12-4|.
CASSLGGAPNEQFF
TGTGCCAGCAGTTTAGGGGGGGCCCCCAATGAGCAGTTCTTC
>TRBJ2-1|few|TRBV15|.
CATSRGVNEQFF
TGTGCCACCAGTCGCGGGGTCAATGAGCAGTTCTTC
>TRBJ1-4|many|TRBV24-1|.
CATSDGGRGATNEKLFF
TGTGCCACCAGTGACGGAGGACGGGGTGCAACTAATGAAAAACTGTTTTTT
>TRBJ1-3|few|TRBV6-1|.
CASSRQLGQSNTIYF
TGTGCCAGCAGCCGACAACTCGGACAGTCAAACACCATATATTTT
>TRBJ1-6|many|TRBV7-9|.
CASSSGRIGDSPLHF
TGTGCCAGCAGCTCCGGACGAATCGGAGATTCACCCCTCCACTTT
>TRBJ2-7|few|TRBV5-1|.
CASSSTWGYEQYF
TGCGCCAGCAGCTCCACTTGGGGCTACGAGCAGTACTTC
>TRBJ1-3|few|TRBV11-1|.
CASSLAFGRVSSGNTIYF
TGTGCCAGCAGCTTAGCGTTCGGCAGGGTCTCCTCTGGAAACACCATATATTTT
>TRBJ2-2|.|TRBV3-1|.
CASSQDPMDSVTGTGELFF
TGTGCCAGCAGCCAAGATCCCATGGATTCCGTAACAGGGACCGGGGAGCTGTTTTTT
>TRBJ2-7|.|TRBV5-1|TRBD1
CASSLGQGRPQYF
TGCGCCAGCAGCTTGGGACAGGGGAGGCCTCAGTACTTC
>TRBJ2-5|.|TRBV12-3/TRBV12-4|.
CASSLVGAGKETQYF
TGTGCCAGCAGCTTAGTAGGGGCAGGGAAAGAGACCCAGTACTTC
>TRBJ2-3|.|TRBV2|.
CASIRGSLTDTQYF
TGTGCCAGCATCAGAGGGTCTCTGACAGATACGCAGTATTTT
>TRBJ2-1|.|TRBV2|TRBD2
CASRPGTSGPYNEQFF
TGTGCCAGCAGACCCGGGACTAGCGGTCCCTACAATGAGCAGTTCTTC
>TRBJ2-5|.|TRBV7-2|.
CASSSGHASGETQYF
TGTGCCAGCAGCTCGGGACACGCCTCAGGAGAGACCCAGTACTTC
>TRBJ1-1|.|TRBV5-1|TRBD1
CASSPTPRQGWSTEAFF
TGCGCCAGCAGCCCTACCCCCCGACAGGGGTGGAGCACTGAAGCTTTCTTT
>TRBJ2-1|.|TRBV24-1|.
CATSASSNEQFF
TGTGCCACCAGTGCCTCCTCCAATGAGCAGTTCTTC
>TRBJ2-4|many|TRBV12-3/TRBV12-4|.
CASSPTGLAKNIQYF
TGTGCCAGCAGTCCCACAGGGCTAGCCAAAAACATTCAGTACTTC
>TRBJ1-3|few|TRBV20-1|.
CSARPGNTIYF
TGCAGTGCCAGACCTGGAAACACCATATATTTT
>TRBJ1-2|.|TRBV9|TRBD1
CASSLDSGTGDGYTF
TGTGCCAGCAGCTTGGATTCCGGGACAGGGGACGGCTACACCTTC
>TRBJ2-1|.|TRBV3-1|.
CASSQGWGPGNEQFF
TGTGCCAGCAGCCAAGGGTGGGGGCCGGGGAATGAGCAGTTCTTC
>TRBJ1-1|few|TRBV5-1|.
CASSYTANPGNTEAFF
TGCGCCAGCAGCTATACAGCAAACCCGGGGAACACTGAAGCTTTCTTT
>TRBJ2-7|.|TRBV20-1|.
CSARDKDRVTYEQYF
TGCAGTGCTAGAGATAAAGACAGAGTTACCTACGAGCAGTACTTC
>TRBJ2-5|.|TRBV7-9|TRBD2
CASSAQGLAEETQYF
TGTGCCAGCAGCGCCCAGGGACTAGCGGAAGAGACCCAGTACTTC
>TRBJ2-1|.|TRBV28|.
CASSIPGHGIYNEQFF
TGTGCCAGCAGTATTCCAGGACATGGAATTTACAATGAGCAGTTCTTC